This T cell receptor beta chain is drawn from a study of blood T cell repertoires in COVID-19. Overall study: Italy, Spain and the United States were the sources of the convalescent and acute COVID-19 samples. PBMCs, B-cell-depleted T cells, or T cells provided the cDNA or gDNA that made up the material.

Deletions cut 4 bases from V and 6 bases from J, with 19 bases between. This CDR3 has 16 amino acids. Germline V gene data show CDR1 as SGHRS and CDR2 as YFSETQ. In the source study's methods: Estimation of nucleated cell counts was performed using reference gene primer amplification. Data came from immunoSEQ multiplex PCR; TCRdb stores just in-frame clones and leaves some out. V and J calls plus clone size are reproduced from that table; the DNA served to infer D and trimming. This table holds fewer than 200,000 clones, around 85% found once. This sequence joins TRBV5-1 and TRBJ2-2, with a possible D match to TRBD1 (6 bases). The TCR was taken from a man in his sixties who had recovered from COVID-19. Material: peripheral blood. CDR3 nucleotide sequence: TGCGCCAGCAGCCCGAGGACAGCGATGGAAGCCGGGGAGCTGTTTTTT. Protein: CASSPRTAMEAGELFF. Drawing the rest from reference TRBV5-1 and TRBJ2-2, the complete variable domain is KAGVTQTPRYLIKTRGQQVTLSCSPISGHRSVSWYQQTPGQGLQFLFEYFSETQRNKGNFPGRFSGRQFSNSRSEMNVSTLELGDSALYLCASSPRTAMEAGELFFGEGSRLTVL.